This T cell receptor beta chain was recovered during a study of blood T cell repertoires in COVID-19. Resolution of symptoms, clearance, or two negative PCRs was present in recovered Cohort 3 donors. This CDR3 has 14 amino acids. Germline loops: CDR1 SGHAT, CDR2 FQNNGV. With 6 bases removed from V and 3 bases from J, the gap between germline ends came to 12 bases. Sequencing used immunoSEQ multiplex PCR; TCRdb keeps in-frame clones, though not all of them. Counted here are roughly 330,000 clones, around 90% occurring once; the ten biggest clones make up more than 5%. The clonotype comes from a man between 25 and 39 years old who had recovered from COVID-19. The sequenced material came from PBMCs or T cells enriched from blood (not recorded which). This chain joins TRBV11-2 and TRBJ1-3; D may be TRBD1 (5 bases). The CDR3 region has the DNA TGTGCCAGCAGTCACCAGGGAAATGGAAACACCATATATTTT. It encodes CASSHQGNGNTIYF.